These 9 T cell receptor beta chains share one sample of origin, sequenced in a study of technical replicates of blood from a handful of donors. The protocol was immunoSEQ multiplex PCR, while the TCRdb copy is restricted to in-frame clones and leaves out a portion. The sample shows approximately 79,000 clones, 95% to 98% of them seen only once. Sequenced material: T cells isolated from PBMCs. The receptors stem from a human donor in good health.

The chain is built from TRBV28 and TRBJ2-7, with 8 bases matching TRBD1. The CDR3 has 16 amino acids. J was trimmed by 4 bases and V by 2 bases; bases with no gene match: 10. Germline V lookup: CDR1 MDHEN, CDR2 SYDVKM. CDR3 sequence reads: CASSLGTGISIYEQYF. CDR3 DNA: TGTGCCAGCAGTTTAGGGACAGGTATTTCTATTTACGAGCAGTACTTC.

The rearrangement links TRBV5-4 to TRBJ2-4; the D gene is possibly TRBD1 (5 bases). The CDR3 extends over 15 amino acids. Germline V gene sequence: CDR1 SGHNT, CDR2 YYREEE (reference sequence). The V end lost 3 bases, the J end lost 8 bases, and 18 bases lay between the germline ends. The CDR3 loop reads CASSSDGAVGYIQYF. The CDR3 DNA reads as TGTGCCAGCAGCTCAGATGGGGCCGTAGGTTACATTCAGTACTTC. Full variable domain (missing parts from reference TRBV5-4 and TRBJ2-4): ETGVTQSPTHLIKTRGQQVTLRCSSQSGHNTVSWYQQALGQGPQFIFQYYREEENGRGNFPPRFSGLQFPNYSSELNVNALELDDSALYLCASSSDGAVGYIQYFGAGTRLSVL.

V and J are TRBV5-6 and TRBJ2-3; D uncertain. Germline loops: CDR1 SGHDT, CDR2 YYEEEE. Trimming took off 3 bases at V and 3 bases at J, with 17 bases between the two ends. This CDR3 contains 16 residues. The CDR3 loop reads CASSSLEQPPTDTQYF. CDR3 DNA: TGTGCCAGCAGCTCCTTGGAACAGCCACCTACAGATACGCAGTATTTT.

This rearrangement joins TRBV5-1 to TRBJ2-2, with 7 bases identical to TRBD2. V was clipped by 4 bases and J by 0 bases; unmatched bases: 6. There are 16 residues in the CDR3. CDR1 and CDR2 (germline): SGHRS, YFSETQ. The CDR3, as DNA: TGCGCCAGCAGCCTCCCCAGCGGGACGAACACCGGGGAGCTGTTTTTT. Protein: CASSLPSGTNTGELFF.

This chain joins TRBV19 and TRBJ2-3; 7 nucleotides agree with TRBD2. The length of the CDR3 is 15 residues. The germline gives CDR1 LNHDA, CDR2 SQIVND (reference sequence). V shed 1 base, J shed 6 bases, and the junction held 7 bases outside the gene matches. The CDR3 nucleotides read TGTGCCAGTAGTATAGCCGCGGGAGCGTGGGATACGCAGTATTTT. The encoded protein is CASSIAAGAWDTQYF.

This clone appeared once. The V gene is TRBV4-3, the J gene TRBJ2-3; a possible D gene is TRBD2 (6 bases). This CDR3 contains 17 residues. Germline CDR1 is LGHNA and CDR2 is YSLEER. Between the trimmed V and J ends, which lost 1 base and 1 base, there was a span of 15 bases. The CDR3 nucleotides are TGCGCCAGCAGCCAAGTCCTACCGGGACTCGGCACAGATACGCAGTATTTT. This gives the protein CASSQVLPGLGTDTQYF.

The rearrangement links TRBV15 to TRBJ1-4; D might be TRBD1 (6 bases). Trimming removed 1 base at V and 1 base at J, with 7 bases between. CDR3 size: 15 residues. The germline V gene encodes CDR1 LNHNV and CDR2 YYDKDF (reference sequence). The DNA of the CDR3 is TGTGCCACCAGCAGAGCCAGGGGAACTAATGAAAAACTGTTTTTT. Translation: CATSRARGTNEKLFF.

This sequence joins TRBV28 and TRBJ2-2; 9 bases are a match to TRBD1. The ends lost 6 bases at V and 5 bases at J; junction bases unmatched: 4. The CDR3 is made up of 14 amino acids. Germline V gene data show CDR1 as MDHEN and CDR2 as SYDVKM. The CDR3 region has the DNA TGTGCCAGCAGGGGGGACAGGGCGACCGGGGAGCTGTTTTTT. Translated: CASRGDRATGELFF.

The CDR3 protein is CAWSWAGSYNEQFF. CDR3 in DNA: TGTGCCTGGAGTTGGGCAGGATCCTACAATGAGCAGTTCTTC. V and J are TRBV30 and TRBJ2-1, with D unclear. The CDR3 has 14 amino acids. Trimming pared 2 bases from V and 1 base from J, leaving 9 bases between. Germline V gene lookup returns CDR1 GTSNPN and CDR2 SVGIG (reference sequence).